The 8 T cell receptor beta chains below were found in one sample sequenced in a study of CD8 T cells in Susac syndrome. Reverse transcription of roughly 0.5 to 1 ug RNA was carried out with random hexamers. TCRdb itself ran the immunoSEQ multiplex PCR reads through MiXCR, one entry per CDR3 protein. The sample includes roughly 150,000 distinct CDR3 sequences, roughly 95% of them seen just once. The sequenced sample was CD4+ T cells from PBMCs. The receptors stem from a human donor with multiple sclerosis.

This sequence joins TRBV7-9 and TRBJ1-1; D remains unclear. Trimming left V 5 bases short and J 0 bases short, with 7 bases between. Germline V CDR1 and CDR2: SEHNR, FQNEAQ (reference sequence). This CDR3 is built from 13 residues. The CDR3, as DNA: TGTGCCAGCAGCCAACATGTGAACACTGAAGCTTTCTTT. Translation: CASSQHVNTEAFF. The full variable domain, rest sourced from reference TRBV7-9 and TRBJ1-1, is DTGVSQNPRHKITKRGQNVTFRCDPISEHNRLYWYRQTLGQGPEFLTYFQNEAQLEKSRLLSDRFSAERPKGSFSTLEIQRTEQGDSAMYLCASSQHVNTEAFFGQGTRLTVV.

The CDR3 protein is CASSHRDFPGYGYTF. For the CDR3, the DNA is TGTGCCAGCAGCCACCGGGACTTCCCGGGCTATGGCTACACCTTC. V gene TRBV4-2 combines with J gene TRBJ1-2; D possibly corresponds to TRBD1 (5 bases). Trimming pared 3 bases from V and 4 bases from J, leaving 15 bases between. CDR3 length equals 15 residues. Germline lookup yields CDR1 LGHNA and CDR2 YNFKEQ.

This clonotype was seen once. This chain joins TRBV6-5 and TRBJ1-2; D not certain. Germline CDR1 MNHEY, CDR2 SVGAGI. CDR3 length: 14 amino acids. The V end lost 0 bases, the J end lost 5 bases, and 10 bases lay between the germline ends. CDR3 DNA: TGTGCCAGCAGTTACTCGAGGACGGGTTATGGCTACACCTTC. Translated, it gives CASSYSRTGYGYTF.

The genes are TRBV7-8 and TRBJ2-5, with TRBD2 matching over 12 bases. The trim removed 5 bases at V and 8 bases at J, leaving 3 bases unmatched. The CDR3 loop spans 13 amino acids. Germline assignment: CDR1 SGHVS and CDR2 FQNEAQ. As DNA, the CDR3 is TGTGCCAGCAGCCCACTAGCGGGAGGAACCCAGTACTTC. This codes for CASSPLAGGTQYF.

The chain links TRBV12-3 or TRBV12-4 to TRBJ1-1; no reliable D call. Trimming left V 6 bases short and J 5 bases short, with 16 bases between. This CDR3 is 14 amino acids long. The CDR3 coding sequence is TGTGCCAGCAGCACCCGGGCCGCAGGAACTGAAGCTTTCTTT. This sequence encodes CASSTRAAGTEAFF.

This chain connects TRBV7-9 to TRBJ1-4; perhaps TRBD1 as D (6 bases). Germline V CDR1 and CDR2: SEHNR, FQNEAQ (reference sequence). CDR3 length: 13 amino acids. With 5 bases removed from V and 10 bases from J, the gap between germline ends came to 14 bases. As DNA, the CDR3 is TGTGCCAGCAGCGGGACAAGCCAGGGAAAACTGTTTTTT. It translates to CASSGTSQGKLFF.

The J gene is TRBJ1-1, the V gene TRBV2; D gene uncertain. The CDR3 consists of 13 residues. V lost 8 bases and J 1 base, leaving 11 bases between the germline ends. Germline CDR1 reads SNHLY; CDR2 reads FYNNEI. This chain's CDR3 is CASLNDWNTEAFF. Here the CDR3 DNA reads TGTGCCAGCTTGAATGACTGGAACACTGAAGCTTTCTTT.

CDR3 loop: CASGSSGTDTQYF. The CDR3 DNA follows: TGTGCCAGCGGATCTAGCGGCACAGATACGCAGTATTTT. V gene TRBV5-6 combines with J gene TRBJ2-3; maybe TRBD2 (6 bases). CDR1 is SGHDT and CDR2 is YYEEEE in the germline V gene. The germline V and J ends were trimmed by 7 bases and 1 base, with 10 bases remaining between them. The CDR3 is made up of 13 amino acids.